The TCR beta chain described here comes from a study of T cells after yellow fever vaccination. TCRdb re-derived calls from the 5' RACE reads in MiXCR, one entry per CDR3 protein. The sample carries a few hundred thousand distinct CDR3 sequences, approximately 9% recorded once. Trimming took off 8 bases at V and 11 bases at J, with 22 bases between the two ends. Germline CDR1 reads MNHNS; CDR2 reads SASEGT. CDR3 length: 14 amino acids. This clonotype was picked up many times. The receptor was derived from a man aged 18 to 35 who received the YFV17D yellow fever vaccine. The chain uses TRBV6-1 and TRBJ1-5, with D tentatively TRBD1 (6 bases). The sample in question was PBMCs, obtained on the day of the first yellow fever vaccination. This CDR3 reads CASGQGPASQAQHF. For the CDR3, the DNA is TGTGCCAGCGGGCAGGGGCCGGCAAGTCAAGCCCAGCATTTT.